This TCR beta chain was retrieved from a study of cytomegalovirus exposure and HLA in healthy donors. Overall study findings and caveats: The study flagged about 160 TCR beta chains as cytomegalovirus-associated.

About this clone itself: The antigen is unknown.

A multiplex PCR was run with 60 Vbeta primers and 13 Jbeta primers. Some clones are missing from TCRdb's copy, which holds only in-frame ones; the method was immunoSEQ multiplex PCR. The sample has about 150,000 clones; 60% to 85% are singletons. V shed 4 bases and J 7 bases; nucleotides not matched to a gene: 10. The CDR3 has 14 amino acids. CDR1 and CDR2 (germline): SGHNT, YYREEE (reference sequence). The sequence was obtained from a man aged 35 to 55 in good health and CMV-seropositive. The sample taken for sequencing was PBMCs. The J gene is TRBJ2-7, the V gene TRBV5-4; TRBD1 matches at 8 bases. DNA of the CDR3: TGTGCCAGCAGCCTGAGACAGGGGACGCGTGAGCAGTACTTC. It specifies CASSLRQGTREQYF.